The clone carrying this T cell receptor beta chain was recorded a few times. Its target is not known. Amplified regions were TCR beta CDR3 sequences from RNA transcripts. HTBI primers were used for first-round RT-PCR of the TCR CDR3. TCRdb redid the calling of the multiplex PCR reads with MiXCR, one entry per CDR3 protein. The repertoire includes hundreds of thousands of distinct CDR3 sequences, 15% to 19% of them detected once, and roughly 7.7% sits in the top ten. The sample comes from a study of T cells in Graves' hyperthyroidism and ophthalmopathy. Across the whole study: Before any treatment, at initial diagnosis, peripheral blood was collected.

The study, taken as a whole, reports: Most expanded thyroid clonotypes above 0.001 also appeared in blood. Separating ophthalmopathy from stable hyperthyroidism was achieved by a 13 V-J model.

CDR1 is SGHTS, CDR2 YDEGEE, per germline. The CDR3 sequence is 12 residues long. Trimming removed 5 bases at V and 8 bases at J, with 10 bases between. The chain couples TRBV5-8 to TRBJ1-4, with D unresolved. The source is a woman aged 18 to 35 with Graves' hyperthyroidism. What was sequenced was blood. The CDR3 loop reads CASRRTGEKLFF. CDR3 coding DNA: TGTGCCAGCAGGAGGACGGGGGAAAAACTGTTTTTT.